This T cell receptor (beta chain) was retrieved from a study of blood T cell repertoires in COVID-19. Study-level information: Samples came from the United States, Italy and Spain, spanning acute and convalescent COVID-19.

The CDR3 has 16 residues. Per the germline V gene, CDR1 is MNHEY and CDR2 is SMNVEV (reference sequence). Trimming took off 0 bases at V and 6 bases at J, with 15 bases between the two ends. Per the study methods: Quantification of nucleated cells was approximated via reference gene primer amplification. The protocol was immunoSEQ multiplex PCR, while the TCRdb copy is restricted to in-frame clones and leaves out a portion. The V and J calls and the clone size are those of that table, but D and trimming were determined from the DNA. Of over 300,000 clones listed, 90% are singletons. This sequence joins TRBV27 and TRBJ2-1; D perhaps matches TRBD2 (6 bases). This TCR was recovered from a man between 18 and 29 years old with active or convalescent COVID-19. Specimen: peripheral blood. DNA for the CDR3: TGTGCCAGCAGTTTATCAGGGAGGTACCTCCTCAATGAGCAGTTCTTC. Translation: CASSLSGRYLLNEQFF.